The clone carrying this T cell receptor beta chain was counted at least ten times. As yet, its antigen is unknown. The germline CDR1 and CDR2 sequences are DFQATT and SNEGSKA (reference sequence). V gave up 7 bases and J gave up 0 bases; unmatched junction bases: 3. The CDR3 extends over 13 amino acids. This specimen belongs to a study of human T cells and chemical hapten exposure. The study's findings and limits: A positive correlation with patch test score was found for PT1 expanded TCR counts.

TCRdb reanalysed the RACE reads using MiXCR and keeps one entry per CDR3 protein. Of some 42,000 distinct CDR3 sequences in the sample, just under 9% were seen once. Time point indicated: patch test 2, 6 weeks after DPC sensitization. Treatment meaning: therapeutic diphenylcyclopropenone sensitization with weekly scalp DPC. This clonotype was sampled from a woman aged 40 to 55 with alopecia areata. Some clones in this sample may be carry-over from other donors' samples. Source: whole blood, taken in connection with sensitization to the hapten diphenylcyclopropenone (DPC). The chain employs TRBV20-1 and TRBJ2-1; the match to TRBD2 covers 7 bases. The CDR3 is CSELADSYNEQFF. CDR3 sequence (DNA): TGCAGTGAGCTAGCGGACTCCTACAATGAGCAGTTCTTC.